A selection of T cell receptor beta chains follows, all from one sample in a study of cytomegalovirus exposure and HLA in healthy donors. Method: immunoSEQ multiplex PCR; TCRdb's copy keeps in-frame clones and lacks some. The data show some 140,000 clones, roughly 86% seen once. Sequencing was carried out using PBMCs. These TCRs come from a woman aged 30 to 39 in good health and CMV-seronegative. The CDR3 runs from the conserved cysteine through the conserved F or W. Fields, in order: V gene, J gene, CDR3 protein.

V: TRBV5-6
J: TRBJ2-1
CDR3: CASSQTSGGYYNEQFF

V: TRBV19
J: TRBJ2-7
CDR3: CASSDRTGVYEQYF

V: TRBV11-2
J: TRBJ1-5
CDR3: CASSPGTGVNQPQHF

V: TRBV7-6
J: TRBJ2-7
CDR3: CASSPSPGNPREQYF

V: TRBV28
J: TRBJ1-1
CDR3: CASSVWGRGLTEAFF

V: TRBV6-6
J: TRBJ1-3
CDR3: CASSYKGAGNTIYF

V: TRBV7-8
J: TRBJ2-7
CDR3: CASSLGQGTKRYEQYF

V: TRBV18
J: TRBJ2-3
CDR3: CASSFHPGTRSTDTQYF

V: TRBV5-1
J: TRBJ1-1
CDR3: CASREGASTEAFF

V: TRBV5-8
J: TRBJ2-7
CDR3: CASSLGTGGAYYEQYF

V: TRBV4-1
J: TRBJ1-5
CDR3: CASSQDYGTGGFQPQHF

V: TRBV7-9
J: TRBJ1-6
CDR3: CASGQRDSPLHF

V: TRBV28
J: TRBJ1-1
CDR3: CASSFLSGRPEAFF

V: TRBV5-4
J: TRBJ1-5
CDR3: CASSWDRDQPQHF

V: TRBV2
J: TRBJ2-6
CDR3: CASKTDRAGANVLTF

V: TRBV5-1
J: TRBJ1-1
CDR3: CASSPTGGLRNTEAFF

V: TRBV2
J: TRBJ2-1
CDR3: CASNLDREVATEQFF

V: TRBV2
J: TRBJ2-5
CDR3: CATRADTYQETQYF

V: TRBV6-1
J: TRBJ1-2
CDR3: CASRRDTSLYGYTF

V: TRBV29-1
J: TRBJ2-5
CDR3: CSAKKMTSGEETQYF

V: TRBV5-4
J: TRBJ2-7
CDR3: CASSLGGLYEQYF

V: TRBV27
J: TRBJ2-3
CDR3: CASSSGLAGGLLNTDTQYF

V: TRBV30
J: TRBJ2-2
CDR3: CAWSVLVGGGITGELFF

V: TRBV4-1
J: TRBJ2-1
CDR3: CASSQDSGGAPNEQFF

V: TRBV7-9
J: TRBJ1-2
CDR3: CASSPGGTAKLYGYTF

V: TRBV6-6
J: TRBJ1-1
CDR3: CASSYPRGASTEAFF

V: TRBV4-2
J: TRBJ2-5
CDR3: CASSQDLAETQYF

V: TRBV5-6
J: TRBJ2-2
CDR3: CASRYRDTNTGELFF

V: TRBV6-5
J: TRBJ2-7
CDR3: CASSYKPPGSYEQYF

V: TRBV4-2
J: TRBJ1-6
CDR3: CASSEDFYPGQPSSYNSPLHF

V: TRBV11-2
J: TRBJ2-7
CDR3: CASSLGGNSYEQYF

V: TRBV7-9
J: TRBJ2-7
CDR3: CASSQGGQGINEQYF

V: TRBV5-6
J: TRBJ1-2
CDR3: CASGAGGYYGYTF

V: TRBV19
J: TRBJ1-2
CDR3: CASKLRGAVGYTF

V: TRBV21-1
J: TRBJ2-3
CDR3: CASSPRDRAPDTQYF

V: TRBV6-5
J: TRBJ1-3
CDR3: CASMRGGLTGNTIYF

V: TRBV4-1
J: TRBJ2-3
CDR3: CASSQDGPGQGWEDTQYF

V: TRBV5-1
J: TRBJ2-3
CDR3: CASSLGPGGTDTQYF

V: TRBV5-4
J: TRBJ1-6
CDR3: CASSGGGRVSPLHF

V: TRBV9
J: TRBJ2-1
CDR3: CASSVAGDEYNEQFF

V: TRBV7-8
J: TRBJ1-5
CDR3: CASSAREGNQPQHF

V: TRBV4-2
J: TRBJ2-7
CDR3: CASSQNGLALVHEQYF

V: TRBV7-2
J: TRBJ1-1
CDR3: CASSFDGSPNTEAFF

V: TRBV6-6
J: TRBJ1-2
CDR3: CASSTRQGLDYGYTF

V: TRBV5-6
J: TRBJ1-2
CDR3: CASSLGSVLGYTF

V: TRBV7-8
J: TRBJ2-4
CDR3: CATTGTGGWDIQYF

V: TRBV6-1
J: TRBJ1-1
CDR3: CASSEGAGWGTEAFF

V: TRBV28
J: TRBJ2-7
CDR3: CASSIPGQGRNEQYF

V: TRBV7-8
J: TRBJ1-2
CDR3: CASSLGNRDGYTF

V: TRBV10-3
J: TRBJ2-3
CDR3: CAISEARDTQYF

V: TRBV7-3
J: TRBJ2-7
CDR3: CASSLGPDNYEQYF

V: TRBV30
J: TRBJ2-7
CDR3: CAWGQGSNEQYF

V: TRBV6-1
J: TRBJ1-2
CDR3: CASTQGIGYTF

V: TRBV19
J: TRBJ1-2
CDR3: CASSTPLGRDSYGYTF

V: TRBV29-1
J: TRBJ1-1
CDR3: CSFQGLDTEAFF

V: TRBV11-2
J: TRBJ2-1
CDR3: CASSLGDRYNEQFF

V: TRBV7-8
J: TRBJ1-3
CDR3: CASSWTGGSGNTIYF

V: TRBV27
J: TRBJ1-6
CDR3: CASSFGGWEGNSPLHF

V: TRBV19
J: TRBJ1-2
CDR3: CASSAVGARAAYGYTF